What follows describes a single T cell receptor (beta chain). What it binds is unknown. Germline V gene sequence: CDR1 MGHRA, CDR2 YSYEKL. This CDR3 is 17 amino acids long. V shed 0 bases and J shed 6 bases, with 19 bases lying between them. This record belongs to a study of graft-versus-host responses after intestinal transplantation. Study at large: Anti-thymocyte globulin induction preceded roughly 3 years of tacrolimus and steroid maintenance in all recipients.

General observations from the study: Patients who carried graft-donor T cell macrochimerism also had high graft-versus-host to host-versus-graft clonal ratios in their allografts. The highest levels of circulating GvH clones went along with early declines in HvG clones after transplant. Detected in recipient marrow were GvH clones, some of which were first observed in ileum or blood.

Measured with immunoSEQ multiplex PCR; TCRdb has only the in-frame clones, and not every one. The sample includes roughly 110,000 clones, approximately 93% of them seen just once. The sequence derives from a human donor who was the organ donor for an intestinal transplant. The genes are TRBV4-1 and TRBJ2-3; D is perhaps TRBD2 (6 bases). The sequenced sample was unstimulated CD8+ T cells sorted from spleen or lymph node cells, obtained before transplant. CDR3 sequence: CASSQDGLAVGWDTQYF. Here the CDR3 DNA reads TGCGCCAGCAGCCAAGATGGCTTAGCGGTGGGGTGGGATACGCAGTATTTT.